This T cell receptor (beta chain) is drawn from a study of cytomegalovirus exposure and HLA in healthy donors. It was with 60 Vbeta and 13 Jbeta primers that the PCR ran. Sequencing used immunoSEQ multiplex PCR; TCRdb keeps in-frame clones, though not all of them. The sample carries more than 50,000 clones, roughly 70% recorded once. Broader study findings: Later analysis associated a missense DCLRE1C variant with TCR beta V- and J-gene trimming.

Although they were nominally healthy when sampled, donors likely had unrecorded immune exposures. This clone was observed a single time. What it recognizes is unknown. The V and J ends lost 3 bases and 4 bases, in that order; junction bases with no gene match: 9. Per germline, CDR1 SGHRS and CDR2 YFSETQ. This CDR3 has 16 amino acids. Material for sequencing was PBMCs. The TCR was taken from a man aged 45-65 years in good health and CMV-seropositive. The rearrangement joins TRBV5-1 to TRBJ1-5, with 8 bases that match TRBD1. CDR3 in amino acids: CASSWGDRGGNQPQHF. CDR3 coding DNA: TGCGCCAGCAGCTGGGGAGACAGGGGTGGGAATCAGCCCCAGCATTTT.